A selection of T cell receptor beta chains follows, all from one sample in a study of regulatory T cells in long-lasting Graves disease. MiXCR, applied by TCRdb to the multiplex PCR reads, yields one record per CDR3 protein. The sample lists 440,000 or so distinct CDR3 sequences, roughly 17% occurring once. The same data also contributed to another study, on T cells in Graves' hyperthyroidism and ophthalmopathy.

Sequencing was performed on peripheral blood mononuclear cells (PBMCs), taken at new diagnosis, from a patient treated with antithyroid drugs. Receptor source: a woman in her 30s with Graves disease. CDR3s include the opening cysteine and the closing phenylalanine or tryptophan. The order of the fields is CDR3 length, J gene, V gene, CDR3 protein.

15,TRBJ2-2,TRBV27,CASSFYRGNTGELFF
15,TRBJ2-3,TRBV12-3/TRBV12-4,CASSLGGDFTDTQYF
16,TRBJ1-2,TRBV7-9,CASSLDVGGNLYGYTF
16,TRBJ1-3,TRBV9,CASSGLGQSSGNTIYF
14,TRBJ1-1,TRBV6-1,CASSRRVRNTEAFF
17,TRBJ1-3,TRBV14,CASSQVGQQSSGNTIYF
14,TRBJ2-7,TRBV20-1,CSARADTGAYEQYF
15,TRBJ2-1,TRBV4-1,CASSQESARYNEQFF
16,TRBJ2-5,TRBV4-1,CASSRGSGGGEETQYF
17,TRBJ1-2,TRBV11-2,CASSLEIQGLGGYGYTF
14,TRBJ1-4,TRBV6-1,CASSVSATNEKLFF
19,TRBJ2-1,TRBV29-1,CSTRGIILGGQGARGEQFF
15,TRBJ2-3,TRBV20-1,CSAPSSRGGTDTQYF
15,TRBJ2-7,TRBV2,CASSQDFGNNYEQYF
16,TRBJ2-4,TRBV14,CASSPTGQLAKNIQYF
13,TRBJ2-2,TRBV12-3/TRBV12-4,CASSTTQTGELFF
15,TRBJ2-7,TRBV28,CASSLRRDRAYEQYF
17,TRBJ2-5,TRBV7-2,CASSVRTSGTYQETQYF
14,TRBJ2-3,TRBV5-1,CASSSSDRTDTQYF
16,TRBJ2-1,TRBV7-9,CASSGSGQSSYNEQFF
14,TRBJ2-1,TRBV5-1,CASSLGLAGNDQFF
15,TRBJ1-2,TRBV4-1,CASSQEGAYIYGYTF
16,TRBJ2-3,TRBV6-2/TRBV6-3,CASSDSLAEDTDTQYF
15,TRBJ2-3,TRBV13,CASTPGREGSDTQYF
14,TRBJ2-5,TRBV12-3/TRBV12-4,CASSPGTGRETQYF
18,TRBJ2-7,TRBV7-2,CASSSPGTGGVKGYEQYF
14,TRBJ2-2,TRBV11-3,CASSLGSSSGELFF
14,TRBJ2-1,TRBV11-2,CASSPFGPGDEQFF
16,TRBJ2-7,TRBV4-2,CASSQARLAGFYEQYF
14,TRBJ1-6,TRBV6-2/TRBV6-3,CASSEDLENSPLHF
14,TRBJ2-1,TRBV11-2,CASSLEGSYNEQFF
15,TRBJ1-1,TRBV20-1,CSARSLGGQNTEAFF
15,TRBJ1-1,TRBV9,CASSVGLGGGTEAFF
13,TRBJ2-7,TRBV28,CASSSPLGAVQYF
13,TRBJ1-2,TRBV28,CASSFIETNGYTF
15,TRBJ1-2,TRBV7-9,CASTSDGVSPYGYTF
16,TRBJ2-7,TRBV6-2/TRBV6-3,CASSYLELADAYEQYF
12,TRBJ1-1,TRBV20-1,CSARPPGVEAFF
20,TRBJ2-5,TRBV20-1,CSARDLNGVMTSGPGETQYF
13,TRBJ2-7,TRBV20-1,CSARASGKYEQYF
12,TRBJ1-2,TRBV7-9,CASSFHTDLNTF
12,TRBJ2-3,TRBV9,CASSGGPDTQYF
17,TRBJ2-3,TRBV13,CASSSSSASGSADTQYF
15,TRBJ2-1,TRBV10-3,CAIKEREIAYNEQFF
13,TRBJ2-5,TRBV20-1,CSARDLGGETQYF
15,TRBJ2-6,TRBV7-2,CASSFLGRGANVLTF
16,TRBJ1-2,TRBV15,CATSRDMDRGFYGYTF
16,TRBJ2-1,TRBV7-2,CASSLDGPRVVDEQFF
14,TRBJ1-2,TRBV11-2,CASSPGGTAYGYTF
14,TRBJ1-2,TRBV12-5,CASGLVGQPYGYTF
15,TRBJ2-1,TRBV5-1,CASSFLAGGGNEQFF
14,TRBJ1-1,TRBV5-1,CASSYEGGNTEAFF